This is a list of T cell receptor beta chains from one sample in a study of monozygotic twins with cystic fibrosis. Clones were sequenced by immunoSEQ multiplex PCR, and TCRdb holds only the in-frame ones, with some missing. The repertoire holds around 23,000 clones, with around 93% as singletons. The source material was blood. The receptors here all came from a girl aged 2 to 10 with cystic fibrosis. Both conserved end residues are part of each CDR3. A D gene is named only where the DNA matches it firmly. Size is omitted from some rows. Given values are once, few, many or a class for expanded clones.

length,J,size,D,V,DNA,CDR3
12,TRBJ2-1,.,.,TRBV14,TGTGCCAGCAGCCCCTTGTTCGAAGAGCAGTTCTTC,CASSPLFEEQFF
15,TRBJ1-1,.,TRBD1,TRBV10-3,TGTGCCATCAGTGGGACAGGGGGCGTCTACACTGAAGCTTTCTTT,CAISGTGGVYTEAFF
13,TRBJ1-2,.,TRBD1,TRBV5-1,TGCGCCAGCAGCTCCCCCCAGGGGGGCGGCTACACCTTC,CASSSPQGGGYTF
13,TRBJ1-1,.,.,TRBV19,TGTGCCAGTCTCTCGCAGGTAATGTCTGAAGCTTTCTTT,CASLSQVMSEAFF
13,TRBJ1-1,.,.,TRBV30,TGTGCCTGGAGTGTACAAGTGAACACTGAAGCTTTCTTT,CAWSVQVNTEAFF
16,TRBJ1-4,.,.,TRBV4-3,TGCGCCAGCAGCCAAGATCATGAGGGCTTTGATGAAAAACTGTTTTTT,CASSQDHEGFDEKLFF
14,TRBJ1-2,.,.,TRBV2,TGTGCCAGCAGTCGGGACAAGAATAACTATGGCTACACCTTC,CASSRDKNNYGYTF
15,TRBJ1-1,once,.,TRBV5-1,TGCGCCAGCAGCGACCGGACGGTTTCTGACATTGAAGCTTTCTTT,CASSDRTVSDIEAFF
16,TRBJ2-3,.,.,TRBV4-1,TGCGCCAGCAGCCAAGATCCCTGGGGGGTAGCTGATACGCAGTATTTT,CASSQDPWGVADTQYF
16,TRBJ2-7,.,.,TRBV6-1,TGTGCCAGCAGTGGTAGCTCGGCAGGGCAGTCTTACGAGCAGTACTTC,CASSGSSAGQSYEQYF
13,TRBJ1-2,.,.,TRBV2,TGTGCCAGCAGTGAACGGCAGGTGTATGGCTACACCTTC,CASSERQVYGYTF
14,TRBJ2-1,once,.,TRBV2,TGTGCCAGCACAGGCCTAGATACATACAATGAGCAGTTCTTC,CASTGLDTYNEQFF
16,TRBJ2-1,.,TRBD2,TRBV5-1,TGCGCCAGCAGCAACCCACTAGCGGGGGGGCAGAATGAGCAGTTCTTC,CASSNPLAGGQNEQFF
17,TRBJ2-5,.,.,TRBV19,TGTGCCAGTAGTCCCGCTGGAGGGGCCCTCCATTGGGAGACCCAGTACTTC,CASSPAGGALHWETQYF
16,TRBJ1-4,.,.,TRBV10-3,TGTGCCATCAGTGGGGTCTACTTAGCAACTAATGAAAAACTGTTTTTT,CAISGVYLATNEKLFF
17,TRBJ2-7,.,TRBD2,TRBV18,TGTGCCAGCTCTGAGGGACTAGCGGGGTCAGGCTCCTTCGAGCAGTACTTC,CASSEGLAGSGSFEQYF
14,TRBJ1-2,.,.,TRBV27,TGTGCCAGCAGGGCGGACTCCCTAATCTATGGCTACACCTTC,CASRADSLIYGYTF
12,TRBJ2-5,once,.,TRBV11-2,TGTGCCAGCAGCTTAGTCGAAGAGACCCAGTACTTC,CASSLVEETQYF
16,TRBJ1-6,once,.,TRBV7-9,TGTGCCAGCAGCGTACTACGTCGGGGGGCCTCTTCACCCCTCCACTTT,CASSVLRRGASSPLHF
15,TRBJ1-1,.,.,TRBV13,TGTGCCAGCAGCTTAGGGGGCGATATGAACACTGAAGCTTTCTTT,CASSLGGDMNTEAFF
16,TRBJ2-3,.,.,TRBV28,TGTGCCAGCAGTTTATTAATGACTTCAAGCACAGATACGCAGTATTTT,CASSLLMTSSTDTQYF
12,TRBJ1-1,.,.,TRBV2,TGTGCCAGCGCTCCTGGGCGGACTGAAGCTTTCTTT,CASAPGRTEAFF
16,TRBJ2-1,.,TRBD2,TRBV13,TGTGCCAGCAGCCCACGGACTGCGGGAGAGTACAATGAGCAGTTCTTC,CASSPRTAGEYNEQFF
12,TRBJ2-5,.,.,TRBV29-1,TGCAGCGTTGGGACTATTGAAGAGACCCAGTACTTC,CSVGTIEETQYF
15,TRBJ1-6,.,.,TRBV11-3,TGTGCCAGCAGCCATCGACAGGTTCCAAATTCACCCCTCCACTTT,CASSHRQVPNSPLHF
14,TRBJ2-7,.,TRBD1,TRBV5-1,TGCGCCAGCCGGTATTTGGGGACAGGGGATGAGCAGTACTTC,CASRYLGTGDEQYF
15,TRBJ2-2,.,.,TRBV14,TGTGCCAGCAGCCAAGGTGTGGGGAGTCACGGGGAGCTGTTTTTT,CASSQGVGSHGELFF
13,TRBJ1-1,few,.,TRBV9,TGTGCCAGCAGCGTAATGGGGAACACTGAAGCTTTCTTT,CASSVMGNTEAFF
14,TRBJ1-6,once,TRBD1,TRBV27,TGTGCCAGCAGTTTTCAGGGGGCAACTTCACCCCTCCACTTT,CASSFQGATSPLHF
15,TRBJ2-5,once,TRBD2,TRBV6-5,TGTGCCAGCAGTTACTGGGGGGGAGGGATGGAGACCCAGTACTTC,CASSYWGGGMETQYF
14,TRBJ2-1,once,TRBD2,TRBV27,TGTGCCAGCAGTTTAGCGGGGGTTTACAATGAGCAGTTCTTC,CASSLAGVYNEQFF
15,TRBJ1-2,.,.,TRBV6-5,TGTGCCAGCAGATACCAGAGCATCGCTAACTATGGCTACACCTTC,CASRYQSIANYGYTF
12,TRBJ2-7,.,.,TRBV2,TGTGCCAGCAGTGAAGCTGGTAGCGAGCAGTACTTC,CASSEAGSEQYF